This TCR beta chain was recorded in a study of graft-versus-host responses after intestinal transplantation. In its sample, this clone was seen a few times. V gave up 4 bases and J gave up 6 bases, with 20 bases separating them. Germline CDR1 reads SGHVS; CDR2 reads FQNEAQ. This CDR3 is 16 amino acids long. The data were produced by immunoSEQ multiplex PCR, yet TCRdb's version contains in-frame clones alone and is incomplete. The top ten clones hold over 6.5% of a sample with some 14,000 clones, around 87% of them seen once. The sample was bone marrow, taken nearly 130 days after intestinal transplantation. This clonotype originated in a human patient who received an intestinal transplant, so some T cells may come from the graft donor. The chain employs TRBV7-8 and TRBJ2-3, with D perhaps matching TRBD2 (6 bases). CDR3: CASSSPGEVRGDTQYF. The CDR3 DNA reads as TGTGCCAGCAGCTCGCCGGGAGAAGTCCGAGGGGATACGCAGTATTTT.